The 13 T cell receptor beta chains below were found in one sample sequenced in a study of T cells in Graves' hyperthyroidism and ophthalmopathy. Amplification of TCR beta CDR3 regions used RNA as the template. A first-round RT-PCR of the TCR CDR3 used the HTBI primer set. Using its own MiXCR run on the multiplex PCR reads, TCRdb lists one record per CDR3 protein. The profile shows around 600,000 distinct CDR3 sequences, approximately 14% of them singletons. Sequenced: blood. Receptors were obtained from a woman aged 25 to 39 with Graves' hyperthyroidism.

This clonotype is a singleton in its sample. The chain employs TRBV6-9 and TRBJ2-7; TRBD2 matches at 7 bases. This CDR3 is built from 18 residues. CDR1 and CDR2 (germline): MNHGY, SVAAGI. Unmatched junction bases numbered 14, after V lost 3 bases and J lost 0 bases. The CDR3 sequence: CASSYGMGGTESSYEQYF. CDR3 nucleotide sequence: TGTGCCAGCAGTTACGGGATGGGGGGGACGGAGAGCTCCTACGAGCAGTACTTC.

The rearrangement joins TRBV2 to TRBJ1-1; TRBD1 is a possible D gene (5 bases). Germline assignment: CDR1 SNHLY and CDR2 FYNNEI. The CDR3 extends over 14 amino acids. V lost 7 bases and J 0 bases, leaving 12 bases between the germline ends. CDR3 in DNA: TGTGCCAGCATCCCGGGACTTTTGAACACTGAAGCTTTCTTT. Translation gives CASIPGLLNTEAFF. The full variable domain, completed using reference TRBV2 and TRBJ1-1, is EPEVTQTPSHQVTQMGQEVILRCVPISNHLYFYWYRQILGQKVEFLVSFYNNEISEKSEIFDDQFSVERPDGSNFTLKIRSTKLEDSAMYFCASIPGLLNTEAFFGQGTRLTVV.

As for this clonotype: Mismatch with germline at one junction end may stem from a read error. CDR3 in amino acids: CASSVLTGGFETLYF. The DNA of the CDR3 is TGTGCCAGCAGCGTATTAACGGGAGGCTTTGAGACCCTGTACTTC. This chain joins TRBV9 and TRBJ2-5; 7 positions agree with TRBD2. This CDR3 comprises 15 residues. Germline lookup yields CDR1 SGDLS and CDR2 YYNGEE. The full variable domain, rest sourced from reference TRBV9 and TRBJ2-5, is DSGVTQTPKHLITATGQRVTLRCSPRSGDLSVYWYQQSLDQGLQFLIQYYNGEERAKGNILERFSAQQFPDLHSELNLSSLELGDSALYFCASSVLTGGFETLYFGPGTRLLVL.

This clonotype was seen a handful of times. The V call is TRBV20-1, the J call TRBJ2-1; 10 bases line up with TRBD1. CDR1 is DFQATT, CDR2 SNEGSKA, per germline (reference sequence). This CDR3 comprises 13 residues. The ends lost 7 bases at V and 3 bases at J; junction bases unmatched: 3. CDR3 loop: CSVGTGVYNEQFF. In DNA, the CDR3 is TGCAGTGTCGGGACAGGGGTCTACAATGAGCAGTTCTTC.

There are many counts of this clonotype. The V and J genes are TRBV28 and TRBJ2-7; 12 bases line up with TRBD2. The germline gives CDR1 MDHEN, CDR2 SYDVKM. The J segment lost 6 bases and the V segment lost 5 bases, leaving 20 bases of the junction unmatched. The CDR3 is made up of 19 amino acids. CDR3 protein: CASSPEGLLAGGPSGEQYF. CDR3 nucleotide sequence: TGTGCCAGCAGTCCCGAAGGCCTGCTAGCGGGAGGGCCCTCGGGCGAGCAGTACTTC.

This chain links TRBV5-1 with TRBJ2-1; D unclear. The ends were cut back, 4 bases at V and 4 bases at J, with 9 bases in the middle. CDR1 and CDR2 from the germline V gene are SGHRS and YFSETQ. The CDR3 extends over 13 amino acids. The CDR3: CASSVGFYNEQFF. CDR3 bases: TGCGCCAGCAGCGTAGGCTTTTACAATGAGCAGTTCTTC. Using reference TRBV5-1 and TRBJ2-1 for the parts outside the CDR3, the full variable domain is KAGVTQTPRYLIKTRGQQVTLSCSPISGHRSVSWYQQTPGQGLQFLFEYFSETQRNKGNFPGRFSGRQFSNSRSEMNVSTLELGDSALYLCASSVGFYNEQFFGPGTRLTVL.

This clonotype was found many times. The chain combines TRBV7-2 with TRBJ2-1, with 8 positions matching TRBD2. Per germline, CDR1 SGHTA and CDR2 FQGNSA. V gave up 3 bases and J gave up 13 bases; unmatched junction bases: 2. The CDR3 totals 11 residues. Here the CDR3 DNA reads TGTGCCAGCAGCTTTAGCGGGAAACAGTTCTTC. Residues: CASSFSGKQFF. Drawing the rest from reference TRBV7-2 and TRBJ2-1, the complete variable domain is GAGVSQSPSNKVTEKGKDVELRCDPISGHTALYWYRQSLGQGLEFLIYFQGNSAPDKSGLPSDRFSAERTGGSVSTLTIQRTQQEDSAVYLCASSFSGKQFFGPGTRLTVL.

The chain employs TRBV2 and TRBJ1-2; D not certain. V lost 2 bases, J lost 7 bases, and 11 bases lay in between. Germline V gives CDR1 SNHLY, CDR2 FYNNEI. This CDR3 has 13 amino acids. The CDR3 spells CASSESGGRGYTF. Here the CDR3 DNA reads TGTGCCAGCAGTGAATCGGGCGGACGTGGCTACACCTTC.

About this clonotype: A much larger clone sits a single nucleotide away, making a read error possible. This chain links TRBV9 with TRBJ2-7; D is tentatively TRBD1 or TRBD2 (5 bases each). The germline gives CDR1 SGDLS, CDR2 YYNGEE. CDR3 length: 18 amino acids. CDR3 sequence: CASGVGPPGQGVSHEQYF. In DNA, the CDR3 is TGTGCCAGCGGCGTAGGACCTCCGGGTCAGGGAGTTTCCCACGAGCAGTACTTC.

The rearrangement links TRBV6-2 or TRBV6-3 to TRBJ2-7, with TRBD2 matching 7 bases. From germline, CDR1 is MNHEY and CDR2 SVGEGT. V was clipped by 4 bases and J by 0 bases; unmatched bases: 6. The CDR3 sequence is 15 residues long. CDR3 sequence: CASSSASGLSYEQYF. The CDR3 coding sequence is TGTGCCAGCAGTTCGGCTAGCGGACTCTCCTACGAGCAGTACTTC.

This clonotype was observed many times. V and J are TRBV7-2 and TRBJ2-1, with 11 bases matching TRBD2. The germline V gene encodes CDR1 SGHTA and CDR2 FQGNSA. CDR3 length: 16 residues. The ends lost 1 base at V and 8 bases at J; junction bases unmatched: 7. CDR3 coding DNA: TGTGCCAGCAGCTTAGGTCTAGCGGGAGGAGGCTATGAGCAGTTCTTC. Translated, it gives CASSLGLAGGGYEQFF.

The chain is built from TRBV30 and TRBJ1-1, with TRBD1 identical over 8 bases. The CDR3 has 13 residues. The junction had 5 bases not matched to a gene; V was cut back by 5 bases and J by 3 bases. Germline values: CDR1 GTSNPN, CDR2 SVGIG (reference sequence). The CDR3 nucleotides are TGTGCCTGGGCAACAGGGGGTGACACTGAAGCTTTCTTT. Translated, it gives CAWATGGDTEAFF.

The sample holds many counts of this clonotype. The rearrangement joins TRBV11-2 to TRBJ2-2; 9 bases are a match to TRBD1. The CDR3 sequence is 16 residues long. Per the germline V gene, CDR1 is SGHAT and CDR2 is FQNNGV. J was trimmed by 7 bases and V by 5 bases; bases with no gene match: 11. The DNA of the CDR3 is TGTGCCAGCAGCCCATCAAACAGGGGGCGCAACGGGGAGCTGTTTTTT. Amino acids: CASSPSNRGRNGELFF.